Listed below are T cell receptor beta chains from one sample, sequenced in a study of CD8 T cells in ankylosing spondylitis. MiXCR, applied by TCRdb to the 5' RACE reads, yields one record per CDR3 protein. The sample holds over 700,000 distinct CDR3 sequences, over 15% seen once. The specimen sequenced was blood, either unsorted or a sorted T cell fraction (not recorded which). These receptors were taken from a male donor with ankylosing spondylitis. Each CDR3 is given with its conserved first and last residue. A D gene is named only where the DNA matches it firmly. The size of a clone is reported for some rows only, either as once, few or many, or as a class for expanded clones.

TRBV7-9,TRBJ2-5,NA,few,CASSPGRSQETQYF,TGTGCCAGCAGCCCCGGGAGAAGCCAAGAGACCCAGTACTTC
TRBV4-1,TRBJ2-1,TRBD1,few,CASSQQVTGGYNEQFF,TGCGCCAGCAGCCAACAAGTGACAGGGGGCTACAATGAGCAGTTCTTC
TRBV5-1,TRBJ1-1,NA,many,CASSFGGGVNTEAFF,TGCGCCAGCAGCTTCGGGGGGGGCGTGAACACTGAAGCTTTCTTT
TRBV20-1,TRBJ2-3,NA,few,CSARDLEGGATDTQYF,TGCAGTGCTAGAGATCTTGAAGGCGGGGCCACAGATACGCAGTATTTT
TRBV4-3,TRBJ2-1,TRBD2,NA,CASSQVPTSAYYNEQFF,TGCGCCAGCAGCCAAGTTCCGACTAGCGCCTACTACAATGAGCAGTTCTTC
TRBV4-2,TRBJ2-5,NA,few,CASSPFAGGGETQYF,TGTGCCAGCAGCCCTTTCGCAGGGGGAGGAGAGACCCAGTACTTC
TRBV7-3,TRBJ2-1,NA,NA,CASRLTVPYNEQFF,TGTGCCAGCCGCTTAACCGTTCCCTACAATGAGCAGTTCTTC
TRBV27,TRBJ1-1,NA,few,CASTDSGLRAFF,TGTGCCAGCACCGATTCAGGTCTGCGGGCTTTCTTT
TRBV5-1,TRBJ2-1,NA,many,CASSLGGEYNEQFF,TGTGCCAGCAGCTTAGGGGGGGAGTACAATGAGCAGTTCTTC
TRBV12-3/TRBV12-4,TRBJ2-2,NA,NA,CASSTTPGTGELFF,TGTGCCAGCAGTACTACCCCAGGCACCGGGGAGCTGTTTTTT
TRBV6-5,TRBJ1-4,NA,NA,CASSYSRTPGEKLFF,TGTGCCAGCAGTTACTCTCGGACACCGGGGGAAAAACTGTTTTTT
TRBV27,TRBJ2-7,TRBD1,few,CASSFRGWTQQGTGEQYF,TGTGCCAGCAGTTTTAGAGGTTGGACGCAACAGGGGACCGGCGAGCAGTACTTC